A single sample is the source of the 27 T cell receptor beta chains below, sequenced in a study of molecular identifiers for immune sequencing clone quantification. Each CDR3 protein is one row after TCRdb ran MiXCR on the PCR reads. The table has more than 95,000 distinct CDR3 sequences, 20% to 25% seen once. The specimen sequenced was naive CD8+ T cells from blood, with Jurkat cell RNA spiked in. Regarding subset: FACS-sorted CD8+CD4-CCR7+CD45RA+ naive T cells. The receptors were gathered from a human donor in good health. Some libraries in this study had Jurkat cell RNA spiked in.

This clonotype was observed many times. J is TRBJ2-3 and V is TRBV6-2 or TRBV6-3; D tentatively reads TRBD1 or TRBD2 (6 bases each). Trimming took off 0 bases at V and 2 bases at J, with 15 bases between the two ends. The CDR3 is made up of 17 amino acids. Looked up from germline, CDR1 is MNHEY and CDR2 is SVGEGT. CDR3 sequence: CASSYSLGGRLTDTQYF. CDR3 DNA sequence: TGTGCCAGCAGTTACTCTCTAGGGGGGCGCCTCACAGATACGCAGTATTTT.

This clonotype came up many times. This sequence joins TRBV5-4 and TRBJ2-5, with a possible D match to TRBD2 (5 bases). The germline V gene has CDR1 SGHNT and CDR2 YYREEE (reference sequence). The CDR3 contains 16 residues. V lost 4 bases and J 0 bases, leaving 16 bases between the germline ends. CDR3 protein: CASSPGGGYDQETQYF. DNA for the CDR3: TGTGCCAGCAGCCCCGGAGGCGGGTATGACCAAGAGACCCAGTACTTC.

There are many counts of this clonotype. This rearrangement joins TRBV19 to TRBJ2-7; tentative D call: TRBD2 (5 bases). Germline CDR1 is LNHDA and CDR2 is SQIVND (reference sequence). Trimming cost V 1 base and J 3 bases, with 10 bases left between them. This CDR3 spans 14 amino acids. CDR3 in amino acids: CASSIGGGSYEQYF. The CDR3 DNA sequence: TGTGCCAGTAGTATAGGAGGTGGGAGCTACGAGCAGTACTTC.

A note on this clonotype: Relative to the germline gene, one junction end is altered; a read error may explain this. As DNA, the CDR3 is TGTGCCTGCAGCCTATCCGACAGTCATAATTCACCCCTCCACTTT. As protein: CACSLSDSHNSPLHF. J is TRBJ1-6 and V is TRBV7-9, with a weak D call TRBD1 (5 bases). Germline lookup yields CDR1 SEHNR and CDR2 FQNEAQ (reference sequence). The CDR3 totals 15 residues.

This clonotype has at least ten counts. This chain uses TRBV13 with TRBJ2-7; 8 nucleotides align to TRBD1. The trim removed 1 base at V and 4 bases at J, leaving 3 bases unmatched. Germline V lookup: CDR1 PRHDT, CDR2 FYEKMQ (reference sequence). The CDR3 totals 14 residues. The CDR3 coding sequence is TGTGCCAGCAGCTTAGCGCGACAGGGGTACGAGCAGTACTTC. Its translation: CASSLARQGYEQYF.

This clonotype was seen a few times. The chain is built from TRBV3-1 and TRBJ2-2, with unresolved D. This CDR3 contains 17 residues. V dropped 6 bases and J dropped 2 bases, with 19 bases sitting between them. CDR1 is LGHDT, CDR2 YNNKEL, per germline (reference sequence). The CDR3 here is CASSSRLQILNTGELFF. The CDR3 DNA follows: TGTGCCAGCAGTTCCCGGTTACAGATATTAAACACCGGGGAGCTGTTTTTT.

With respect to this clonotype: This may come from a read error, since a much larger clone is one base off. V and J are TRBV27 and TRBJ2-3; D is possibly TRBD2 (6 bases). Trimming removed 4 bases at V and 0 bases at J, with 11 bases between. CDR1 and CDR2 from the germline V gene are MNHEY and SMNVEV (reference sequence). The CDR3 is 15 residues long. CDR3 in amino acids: CASSSSATSTDTQYF. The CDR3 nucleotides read TGTGCCAGCAGTTCTAGCGCGACTAGCACAGATACGCAGTATTTT.

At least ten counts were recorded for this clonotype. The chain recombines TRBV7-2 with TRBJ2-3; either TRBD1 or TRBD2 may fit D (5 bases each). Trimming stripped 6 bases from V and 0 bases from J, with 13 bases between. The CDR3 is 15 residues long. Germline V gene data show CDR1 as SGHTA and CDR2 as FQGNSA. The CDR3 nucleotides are TGTGCCAGCAGTGTGGGGACGACTAGCACAGATACGCAGTATTTT. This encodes CASSVGTTSTDTQYF. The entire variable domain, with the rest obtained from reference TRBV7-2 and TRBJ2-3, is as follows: GAGVSQSPSNKVTEKGKDVELRCDPISGHTALYWYRQSLGQGLEFLIYFQGNSAPDKSGLPSDRFSAERTGGSVSTLTIQRTQQEDSAVYLCASSVGTTSTDTQYFGPGTRLTVL.

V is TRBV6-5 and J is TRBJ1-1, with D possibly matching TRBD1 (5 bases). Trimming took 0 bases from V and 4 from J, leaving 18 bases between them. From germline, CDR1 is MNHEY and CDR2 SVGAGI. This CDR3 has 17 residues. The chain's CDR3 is CASSYSRTRGDVTEAFF. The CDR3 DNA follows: TGTGCCAGCAGTTACTCGAGGACAAGGGGCGACGTCACTGAAGCTTTCTTT.

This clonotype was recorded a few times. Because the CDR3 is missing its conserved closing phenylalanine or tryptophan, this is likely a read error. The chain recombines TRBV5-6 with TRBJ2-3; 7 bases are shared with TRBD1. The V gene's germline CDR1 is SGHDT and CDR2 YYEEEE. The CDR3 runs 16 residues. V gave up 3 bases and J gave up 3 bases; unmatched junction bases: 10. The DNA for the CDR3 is TGTGCCAGCAGCTCCCCGTCCAGGGGGACGACAGATACGCAGTATGTT. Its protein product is CASSSPSRGTTDTQYV.

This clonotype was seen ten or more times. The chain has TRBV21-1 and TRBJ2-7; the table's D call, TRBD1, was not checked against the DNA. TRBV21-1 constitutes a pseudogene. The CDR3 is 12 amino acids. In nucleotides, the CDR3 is TGTGCCAGCAGCAAAGCGCCCGGGGGCAAGTACTTC. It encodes CASSKAPGGKYF.

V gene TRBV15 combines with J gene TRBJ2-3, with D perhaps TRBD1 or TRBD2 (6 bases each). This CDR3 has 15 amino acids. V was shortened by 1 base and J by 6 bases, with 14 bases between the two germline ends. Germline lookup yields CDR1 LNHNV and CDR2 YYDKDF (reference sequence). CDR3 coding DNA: TGTGCCACCAGCAGAGGGGGGCGGGGTTCGGATACGCAGTATTTT. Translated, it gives CATSRGGRGSDTQYF.

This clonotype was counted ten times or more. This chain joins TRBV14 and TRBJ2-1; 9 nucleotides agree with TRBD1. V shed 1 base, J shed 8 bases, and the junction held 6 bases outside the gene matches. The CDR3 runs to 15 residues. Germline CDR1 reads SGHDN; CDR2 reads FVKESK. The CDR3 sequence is CASSQAHGTGHEQFF. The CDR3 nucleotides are TGTGCCAGCAGCCAAGCTCACGGGACAGGGCATGAGCAGTTCTTC. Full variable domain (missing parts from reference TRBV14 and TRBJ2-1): EAGVTQFPSHSVIEKGQTVTLRCDPISGHDNLYWYRRVMGKEIKFLLHFVKESKQDESGMPNNRFLAERTGGTYSTLKVQPAELEDSGVYFCASSQAHGTGHEQFFGPGTRLTVL.

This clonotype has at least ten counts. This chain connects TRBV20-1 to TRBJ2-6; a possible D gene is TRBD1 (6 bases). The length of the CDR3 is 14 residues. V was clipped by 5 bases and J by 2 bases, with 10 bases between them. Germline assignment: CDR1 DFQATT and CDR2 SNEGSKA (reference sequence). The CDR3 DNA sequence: TGCAGTGCTTTTGGGGGCGCTGGGGCCAACGTCCTGACTTTC. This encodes CSAFGGAGANVLTF.

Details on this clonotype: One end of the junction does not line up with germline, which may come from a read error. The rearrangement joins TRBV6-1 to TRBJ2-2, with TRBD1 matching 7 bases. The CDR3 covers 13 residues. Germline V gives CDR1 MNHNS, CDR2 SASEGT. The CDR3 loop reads CAERQGNTRELFF. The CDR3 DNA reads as TGTGCCGAGAGACAGGGAAACACCAGGGAGCTGTTTTTT.

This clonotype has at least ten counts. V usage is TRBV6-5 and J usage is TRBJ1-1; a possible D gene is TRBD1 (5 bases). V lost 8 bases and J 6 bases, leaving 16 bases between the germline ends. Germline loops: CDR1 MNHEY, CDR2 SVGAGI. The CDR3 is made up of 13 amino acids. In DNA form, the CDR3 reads TGTGCCAGCTATCGGGACGGACTATCTGAAGCTTTCTTT. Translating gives CASYRDGLSEAFF.

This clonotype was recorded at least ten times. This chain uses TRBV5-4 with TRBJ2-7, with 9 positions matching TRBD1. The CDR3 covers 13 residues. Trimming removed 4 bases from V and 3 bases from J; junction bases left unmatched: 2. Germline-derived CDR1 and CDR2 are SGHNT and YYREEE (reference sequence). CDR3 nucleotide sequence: TGTGCCAGCAGCCTGGACAGGGGCTACGAGCAGTACTTC. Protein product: CASSLDRGYEQYF.

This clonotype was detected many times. The CDR3 DNA is TGTGCCAGCAGCGTAGCTACGGGGGGGCCCGGGGATACGCAGTATTTT. It translates to CASSVATGGPGDTQYF. J is TRBJ2-3 and V is TRBV9, with TRBD2 matching 8 bases. Germline lookup yields CDR1 SGDLS and CDR2 YYNGEE. The CDR3 consists of 16 residues. After removal of 0 bases from V and 6 bases from J, the junction contained 9 bases not matched to a gene.

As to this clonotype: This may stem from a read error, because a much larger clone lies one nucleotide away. This CDR3 reads CASSLAVNRGSNTGELFF. In DNA form, the CDR3 reads TGCGCCAGCAGCTTGGCCGTAAATAGAGGGTCGAACACCGGGGAGCTGTTTTTT. The rearrangement uses TRBV5-1 and TRBJ2-2; the D gene is possibly TRBD2 (5 bases). The V end was cut by 0 bases, the J end by 0 bases, with 15 bases between. Germline V gives CDR1 SGHRS, CDR2 YFSETQ. This CDR3 is 18 amino acids long.

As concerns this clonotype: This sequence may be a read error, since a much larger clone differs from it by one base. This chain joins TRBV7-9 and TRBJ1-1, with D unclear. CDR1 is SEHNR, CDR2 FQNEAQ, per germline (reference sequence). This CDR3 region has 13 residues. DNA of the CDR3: TGTGCCAGCATCTTAGTGATGGCAAATGAAGCTTTCTTT. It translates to CASILVMANEAFF.

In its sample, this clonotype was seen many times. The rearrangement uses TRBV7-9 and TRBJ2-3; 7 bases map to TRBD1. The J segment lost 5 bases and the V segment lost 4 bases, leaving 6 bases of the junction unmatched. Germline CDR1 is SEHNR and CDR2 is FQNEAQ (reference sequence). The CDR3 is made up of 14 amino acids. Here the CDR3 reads CASSSKGQEDTQYF. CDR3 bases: TGTGCCAGCAGCTCCAAAGGACAGGAAGATACGCAGTATTTT.

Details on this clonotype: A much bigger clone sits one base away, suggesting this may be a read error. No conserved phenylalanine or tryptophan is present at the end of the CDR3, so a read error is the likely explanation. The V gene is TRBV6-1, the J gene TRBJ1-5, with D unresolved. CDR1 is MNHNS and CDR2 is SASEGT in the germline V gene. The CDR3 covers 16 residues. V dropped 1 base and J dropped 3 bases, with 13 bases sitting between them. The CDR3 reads CASSEDIRVANQPQHV. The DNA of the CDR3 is TGTGCCAGCAGTGAAGATATAAGGGTTGCCAATCAGCCCCAGCATGTT.

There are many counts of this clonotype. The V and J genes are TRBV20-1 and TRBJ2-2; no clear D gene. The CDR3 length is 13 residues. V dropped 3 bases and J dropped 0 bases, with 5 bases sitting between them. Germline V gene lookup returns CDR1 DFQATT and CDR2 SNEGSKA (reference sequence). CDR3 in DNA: TGCAGTGCTAGTATCGCGAACACCGGGGAGCTGTTTTTT. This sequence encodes CSASIANTGELFF.

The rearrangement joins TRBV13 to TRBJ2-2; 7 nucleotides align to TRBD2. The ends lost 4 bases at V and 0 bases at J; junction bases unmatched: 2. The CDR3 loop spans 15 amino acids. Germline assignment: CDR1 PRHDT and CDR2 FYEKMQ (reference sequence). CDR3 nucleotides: TGTGCCAGCAGCTGGGCGGGGGCGAACACCGGGGAGCTGTTTTTT. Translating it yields CASSWAGANTGELFF.

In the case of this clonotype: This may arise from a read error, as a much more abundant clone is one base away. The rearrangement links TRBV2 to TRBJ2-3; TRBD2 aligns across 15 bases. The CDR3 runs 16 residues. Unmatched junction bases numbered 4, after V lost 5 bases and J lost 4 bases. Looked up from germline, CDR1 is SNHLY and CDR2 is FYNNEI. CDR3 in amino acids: CASSLGLAGGSDTQYF. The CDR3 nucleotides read TGTGCCAGCAGTCTCGGACTAGCGGGAGGGTCAGATACGCAGTATTTT.

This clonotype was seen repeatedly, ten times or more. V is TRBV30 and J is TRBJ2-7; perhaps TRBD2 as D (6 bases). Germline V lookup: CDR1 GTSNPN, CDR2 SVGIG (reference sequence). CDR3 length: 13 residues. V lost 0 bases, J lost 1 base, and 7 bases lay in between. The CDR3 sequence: CAWSVAGSYEQYF. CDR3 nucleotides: TGTGCCTGGAGTGTCGCGGGGTCCTACGAGCAGTACTTC.

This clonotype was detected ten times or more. The CDR3 protein is CASSIGPYEQYF. CDR3 sequence (DNA): TGTGCCAGCAGTATCGGCCCCTACGAGCAGTACTTC. The V and J genes are TRBV12-3 or TRBV12-4 and TRBJ2-7; D is undetermined. The ends were cut back, 5 bases at V and 2 bases at J, with 7 bases in the middle. The CDR3 loop spans 12 amino acids.